This passage covers 10 T cell receptor beta chains from one sample sequenced in a study of T cells in Graves' hyperthyroidism and ophthalmopathy. Regions amplified from RNA transcripts were the TCR beta CDR3 regions. A set of HTBI primers served as the primers for a first-round RT-PCR of the TCR CDR3. TCRdb passed the multiplex PCR reads through MiXCR, listing each CDR3 protein once. The sample records 600,000 to 800,000 distinct CDR3 sequences, 30% to 40% being singletons. The sample comprised blood. The receptor source for this set is a woman aged 40 to 50 with Graves' hyperthyroidism.

With respect to this clonotype: A much larger clone differs from this one at a single base, so this may be a read error. V and J are TRBV19 and TRBJ1-1; TRBD1 is a possible D gene (5 bases). This CDR3 has 15 residues. The germline V gene has CDR1 LNHDA and CDR2 SQIVND (reference sequence). V was trimmed by 3 bases and J by 4 bases, leaving 15 bases between them. In DNA form, the CDR3 reads TGTGCCAGTAGTATCCTGGGACCGCCGCCCACTGAAGCTTTCTTT. The encoded protein is CASSILGPPPTEAFF.

V and J are TRBV4-3 and TRBJ1-6, with D unclear. The germline V and J ends were trimmed by 1 base and 5 bases, with 12 bases remaining between them. This CDR3 spans 16 amino acids. In germline, CDR1 is LGHNA, CDR2 YSLEER. The CDR3 sequence: CASSQVRARNNSPLHF. In nucleotides, the CDR3 is TGCGCCAGCAGCCAAGTGCGGGCTCGGAATAATTCACCCCTCCACTTT.

This clonotype was found a few times. This chain joins TRBV19 and TRBJ1-3, with 7 bases fitting TRBD1. From germline, CDR1 is LNHDA and CDR2 SQIVND (reference sequence). Germline trimming cut 10 bases from V and 0 bases from J; bases unmatched to any gene: 6. The CDR3 has 14 amino acids. CDR3 amino acids: CATNRGVSGNTIYF. In DNA, the CDR3 is TGTGCCACCAACAGGGGAGTCTCTGGAAACACCATATATTTT.

This clonotype turned up a few times. The chain employs TRBV20-1 and TRBJ2-7, with D maybe TRBD2 (5 bases). The CDR3 is made up of 13 amino acids. V lost 5 bases to trimming and J lost 0 bases, with 11 bases between them. Germline values: CDR1 DFQATT, CDR2 SNEGSKA (reference sequence). Here the CDR3 reads CSAGGLSSYEQYF. CDR3 coding DNA: TGCAGTGCTGGCGGGCTTAGCTCCTACGAGCAGTACTTC.

As concerns this clonotype: A much bigger clone sits one base away, suggesting this may be a read error. The chain has TRBV7-2 and TRBJ2-5; unclear D gene. The germline V gene encodes CDR1 SGHTA and CDR2 FQGNSA. The CDR3 contains 12 residues. Here the CDR3 DNA reads TGTGCCGGCAGCTTAAGTGCGAAGACCCAGTACTTC. It encodes CAGSLSAKTQYF.

This clonotype was seen many times. This chain connects TRBV20-1 to TRBJ1-2, with D possibly matching TRBD1 (5 bases). Deletions cut 0 bases from V and 2 bases from J, with 10 bases between. There are 14 residues in the CDR3. Germline CDR1 and CDR2: DFQATT and SNEGSKA (reference sequence). DNA for the CDR3: TGCAGTGCTAGAGATCAGGCAGGGAACTATGGCTACACCTTC. The encoded protein is CSARDQAGNYGYTF.

The rearrangement uses TRBV20-1 and TRBJ1-5; tentative D call: TRBD1 (6 bases). This CDR3 is built from 16 residues. V lost 1 base, J lost 5 bases, and 18 bases lay in between. Germline CDR1 reads DFQATT; CDR2 reads SNEGSKA (reference sequence). CDR3 nucleotide sequence: TGCAGTGCTAGAGGTTCGGGCAGGGGCCCGTATCAGCCCCAGCATTTT. Protein product: CSARGSGRGPYQPQHF.

At least ten counts were recorded for this clonotype. As DNA, the CDR3 is TGTGCCAGCAGCCGCGTAGGGAACACTGAAGCTTTCTTT. As protein: CASSRVGNTEAFF. The chain links TRBV7-9 to TRBJ1-1; D not resolved. This CDR3 spans 13 amino acids. Germline loops: CDR1 SEHNR, CDR2 FQNEAQ (reference sequence). The ends were cut back, 5 bases at V and 1 base at J, with 8 bases in the middle. The full variable domain, in which reference TRBV7-9 and TRBJ1-1 provide the parts outside the CDR3, is DTGVSQNPRHKITKRGQNVTFRCDPISEHNRLYWYRQTLGQGPEFLTYFQNEAQLEKSRLLSDRFSAERPKGSFSTLEIQRTEQGDSAMYLCASSRVGNTEAFFGQGTRLTVV.

In its sample, this clonotype was seen many times. The chain carries TRBV20-1 and TRBJ1-2; 8 bases are a match to TRBD1. With 3 bases clipped from V and 8 bases from J, the junction kept 8 bases outside the gene matches. The CDR3 runs 13 residues. CDR1 is DFQATT and CDR2 is SNEGSKA in the germline V gene (reference sequence). The CDR3 DNA reads TGCAGTGCTAGGGATCAGGGGGCTATAGGCTACACCTTC. Translated: CSARDQGAIGYTF.

Details on this clonotype: Possible read error: a much larger clone is one base away. The chain recombines TRBV5-4 with TRBJ1-2; 8 nucleotides align to TRBD1. Germline loops: CDR1 SGHNT, CDR2 YYREEE (reference sequence). This CDR3 has 15 residues. V gave up 0 bases and J gave up 6 bases; unmatched junction bases: 7. The CDR3 DNA is TGTGCCAGCAGCTTGGGGGGACAGGAGCGTCATGGCTACACCTTC. It translates to CASSLGGQERHGYTF.